The 11 T cell receptor beta chains below come from one sample, sequenced in a study of blood T cell repertoires in COVID-19. Here immunoSEQ multiplex PCR was the method, and the copy in TCRdb shows in-frame clones only, minus some. The sample holds 180,000 or so clones; 65% to 90% are singletons and the top ten take nearly 8.5%. Sequencing was performed on peripheral blood. All receptors derive from a man between 60 and 75 years old with acute or convalescent COVID-19.

This clone was seen a single time. The rearrangement joins TRBV19 to TRBJ2-1; unclear D gene. This CDR3 comprises 15 residues. The V end lost 5 bases, the J end lost 7 bases, and 18 bases lay between the germline ends. Germline CDR1 is LNHDA and CDR2 is SQIVND (reference sequence). CDR3 DNA: TGTGCCAGTAGTCCGGAGTCTCGCTGGTCAAATGAGCAGTTCTTC. Its translation is CASSPESRWSNEQFF.

V is TRBV19 and J is TRBJ1-1, with a tentative D call TRBD1 (5 bases). V was trimmed by 3 bases and J by 6 bases, leaving 23 bases between them. The CDR3 runs 17 residues. Looked up from germline, CDR1 is LNHDA and CDR2 is SQIVND (reference sequence). CDR3 sequence (DNA): TGTGCCAGTAGTATGACGTCGTGGCAGGGAAATTACGCTGAAGCTTTCTTT. Its translation: CASSMTSWQGNYAEAFF.

V and J are TRBV13 and TRBJ2-5; TRBD1 is a possible D gene (5 bases). The CDR3 has 13 residues. Germline V gene lookup returns CDR1 PRHDT and CDR2 FYEKMQ (reference sequence). V lost 5 bases, J lost 3 bases, and 10 bases lay in between. The CDR3 DNA follows: TGTGCCAGCAGCCGCGACAGAGAAGAGACCCAGTACTTC. It codes for CASSRDREETQYF.

The chain has TRBV9 and TRBJ1-3; D may be TRBD1 (5 bases). The germline CDR1 and CDR2 sequences are SGDLS and YYNGEE. Trimming removed 0 bases at V and 1 base at J, with 14 bases between. The CDR3 totals 17 residues. The DNA of the CDR3 is TGTGCCAGCAGCGTAGCTACAACCGGGGGGTCTGGAAACACCATATATTTT. This encodes CASSVATTGGSGNTIYF.

CDR3 sequence (DNA): TGTGCCAGCAGCTTGGGGCGGGGCGCATCAGGGGCCAACGTCCTGACTTTC. It specifies CASSLGRGASGANVLTF. The V gene is TRBV7-9, the J gene TRBJ2-6, with D possibly matching TRBD2 (6 bases). V lost 3 bases, J lost 4 bases, and 16 bases lay in between. CDR3 length equals 17 residues. Looked up from germline, CDR1 is SEHNR and CDR2 is FQNEAQ (reference sequence).

The CDR3 sequence is CASSLDRGLSPLHF. In DNA form, the CDR3 reads TGTGCCAGCAGCTTGGACAGGGGGCTGTCACCCCTCCACTTT. This chain connects TRBV11-1 to TRBJ1-6, with TRBD1 matching 11 bases. The CDR3 length is 14 residues. The junction had 2 bases not matched to a gene; V was cut back by 3 bases and J by 10 bases. The germline gives CDR1 SGHAT, CDR2 FQDESV (reference sequence).

The chain has TRBV15 and TRBJ2-3; no reliable D call. The CDR3 has 15 residues. Germline CDR1 and CDR2: LNHNV and YYDKDF (reference sequence). The V and J ends lost 1 base and 0 bases respectively, with 8 bases between them. The CDR3 nucleotides are TGTGCCACCAGCAGAGGGGCTGGGAGCACAGATACGCAGTATTTT. Amino acid sequence: CATSRGAGSTDTQYF.

The chain has TRBV3-1 (or the pseudogene TRBV3-2) and TRBJ2-2, with D possibly being TRBD1 (6 bases). The germline gives CDR1 LGHDT, CDR2 YNNKEL (reference sequence). Between the trimmed V and J ends, which lost 6 bases and 0 bases, there was a span of 11 bases. This CDR3 region has 15 residues. The CDR3 is CASRPGQANTGELFF. The CDR3 DNA reads TGTGCCAGCAGACCGGGACAAGCGAACACCGGGGAGCTGTTTTTT.

This clone was observed a single time. CDR3 DNA sequence: TGTGCCAGCAGCACTAGCTGGGGCACAGATACGCAGTATTTT. Translating gives CASSTSWGTDTQYF. This chain uses TRBV9 with TRBJ2-3; tentatively, D is TRBD2 (6 bases). The CDR3 consists of 14 residues. V was trimmed by 4 bases and J by 1 base, leaving 10 bases between them. Germline V lookup: CDR1 SGDLS, CDR2 YYNGEE.

The J gene is TRBJ1-1, the V gene TRBV5-1; 7 bases agree with TRBD1. This CDR3 has 14 amino acids. CDR1 and CDR2 from the germline V gene are SGHRS and YFSETQ. V was clipped by 2 bases and J by 4 bases; unmatched bases: 5. The CDR3 reads CASSFAGGGTEAFF. CDR3 nucleotides: TGCGCCAGCAGCTTTGCAGGGGGTGGCACTGAAGCTTTCTTT.

The rearrangement joins TRBV27 to TRBJ1-6; 9 bases align to TRBD1. This CDR3 spans 15 amino acids. J gave up 6 bases and V 5 bases, and 5 bases lay outside the gene matches. In germline, CDR1 is MNHEY, CDR2 SMNVEV (reference sequence). CDR3 protein: CASSPQGALNSPLHF. The CDR3 region has the DNA TGTGCCAGCAGTCCACAGGGGGCGCTTAATTCACCCCTCCACTTT.